This T cell receptor beta chain was sequenced for a study of cytotoxic CD8 clonotypes in ibrutinib-treated CLL. Study overall: Among patients, around 25 responded partially and 2 completely; approximately 14 then stayed remitted and some twelve progressed after median around 66 months. Study-wide findings and caveats: Having risen at ibrutinib response, clonality had fallen back toward baseline by progression.

The length of the CDR3 is 17 residues. On this clone: Antigen unknown.

Some clones are missing from TCRdb's copy, which holds only in-frame ones; the method was immunoSEQ multiplex PCR. This table holds 270,000 or so clones, approximately 76% found once. Sequences were derived from PBMCs, sampled at disease progression, from a patient treated with ibrutinib. This chain links TRBV21-1 with TRBJ1-3; the D segment call TRBD1 is taken from the table without a DNA check. TRBV21-1 is described as a pseudogene. The receptor was derived from a human donor with chronic lymphocytic leukemia. CDR3 in amino acids: CASSKAGTEGQVDTIYF. CDR3 in DNA: TGTGCCAGCAGCAAAGCGGGGACCGAGGGACAGGTAGACACCATATATTTT.